One and the same sample provided the 10 T cell receptor beta chains below, sequenced in a study of beta chain features in type 1 diabetes. Notes on the study in general: Moderate yet significant TCRB CDR3 shortening was seen in Type 1 diabetes patients in all four CD4+ subsets.

Reverse transcription of all isolated RNA meant that expressed TCRB transcripts were sequenced. TCRdb keeps only in-frame clones here, not all; method: immunoSEQ multiplex PCR. The data contain around 140,000 clones, around 10% of them singletons. For these receptors, no antigen is known. Sequencing was carried out using central memory CD4+ T cells from blood. These receptors were collected from a man aged 25 to 40 with type 1 diabetes.

This chain connects TRBV2 to TRBJ2-3; TRBD2 is a possible D gene (5 bases). The V and J ends lost 4 bases and 2 bases respectively, with 7 bases between them. The CDR3 is 13 residues long. CDR1 is SNHLY and CDR2 is FYNNEI in the germline V gene. CDR3 loop: CASSGTATDTQYF. CDR3 bases: TGTGCCAGCAGTGGGACTGCCACAGATACGCAGTATTTT.

The sample holds a few counts of this clone. The rearrangement links TRBV7-8 to TRBJ1-1, with unresolved D. CDR3 length equals 14 residues. V gave up 5 bases and J gave up 1 base, with 11 bases separating them. Germline V gene lookup returns CDR1 SGHVS and CDR2 FQNEAQ. The CDR3 region has the DNA TGTGCCAGCAGCGGTACTAGCCGGAACACTGAAGCTTTCTTT. Translation: CASSGTSRNTEAFF.

This clone was observed a few times. The chain links TRBV19 to TRBJ2-1; a possible D gene is TRBD2 (6 bases). The V end lost 4 bases, the J end lost 0 bases, and 10 bases lay between the germline ends. The CDR3 is 15 residues long. The germline V gene has CDR1 LNHDA and CDR2 SQIVND (reference sequence). CDR3 DNA: TGTGCCAGTAGTAGCGGGGAAAGCTCCTACAATGAGCAGTTCTTC. This gives the protein CASSSGESSYNEQFF.

This chain joins TRBV11-1 and TRBJ1-1; 8 nucleotides line up with TRBD1. The CDR3 is 14 residues long. Germline V gives CDR1 SGHAT, CDR2 FQDESV (reference sequence). Trimming at V came to 5 bases and at J to 4 bases, leaving 6 bases not matched to a gene. The DNA for the CDR3 is TGTGCCAGCAGCGACAGGGGTGTTGGCACTGAAGCTTTCTTT. Amino acids: CASSDRGVGTEAFF.

The rearrangement links TRBV19 to TRBJ1-5; D possibly corresponds to TRBD1 (6 bases). The ends were cut back, 3 bases at V and 0 bases at J, with 15 bases in the middle. CDR3 size: 17 residues. Germline V gene data show CDR1 as LNHDA and CDR2 as SQIVND (reference sequence). This CDR3 is CASSIIPGDNSNQPQHF. In DNA form, the CDR3 reads TGTGCCAGTAGTATTATTCCAGGGGATAATAGCAATCAGCCCCAGCATTTT. Full variable domain (remainder filled in from reference TRBV19 and TRBJ1-5): DGGITQSPKYLFRKEGQNVTLSCEQNLNHDAMYWYRQDPGQGLRLIYYSQIVNDFQKGDIAEGYSVSREKKESFPLTVTSAQKNPTAFYLCASSIIPGDNSNQPQHFGDGTRLSIL.

The V call is TRBV11-1, the J call TRBJ2-1, with D perhaps matching TRBD1 (6 bases). The CDR3 has 15 residues. Germline lookup yields CDR1 SGHAT and CDR2 FQDESV (reference sequence). The V and J ends lost 8 bases and 1 base respectively, with 15 bases between them. The DNA for the CDR3 is TGTGCCAGCGGAACAGGGATTGGTTCCTACAATGAGCAGTTCTTC. It encodes CASGTGIGSYNEQFF. Full variable domain (missing parts from reference TRBV11-1 and TRBJ2-1): EAEVAQSPRYKITEKSQAVAFWCDPISGHATLYWYRQILGQGPELLVQFQDESVVDDSQLPKDRFSAERLKGVDSTLKIQPAELGDSAMYLCASGTGIGSYNEQFFGPGTRLTVL.

The gene calls are TRBV4-2 and TRBJ1-4; D is unclear. Germline lookup yields CDR1 LGHNA and CDR2 YNFKEQ. There are 12 residues in the CDR3. Trimming left V 0 bases short and J 11 bases short, with 7 bases between. The CDR3 nucleotides are TGTGCCAGCAGCCAAGAAATAGATAAACTGTTTTTT. Residues: CASSQEIDKLFF.

The V call is TRBV5-1, the J call TRBJ2-5, with 9 positions matching TRBD1. CDR1 is SGHRS and CDR2 is YFSETQ in the germline V gene. Trimming cost V 4 bases and J 4 bases; bases outside gene matches: 5. CDR3 length: 14 amino acids. The chain's CDR3 is CASSRGQGRETQYF. The CDR3 nucleotides read TGCGCCAGCAGCCGGGGACAGGGAAGAGAGACCCAGTACTTC. Together with reference TRBV5-1 and TRBJ2-5, the CDR3 gives the full variable domain: KAGVTQTPRYLIKTRGQQVTLSCSPISGHRSVSWYQQTPGQGLQFLFEYFSETQRNKGNFPGRFSGRQFSNSRSEMNVSTLELGDSALYLCASSRGQGRETQYFGPGTRLLVL.

V is TRBV11-2 and J is TRBJ2-5; 12 bases map to TRBD2. This CDR3 spans 14 amino acids. Germline lookup yields CDR1 SGHAT and CDR2 FQNNGV. The V segment lost 5 bases and the J segment 4 bases; nucleotides outside the gene matches: 2. The DNA of the CDR3 is TGTGCCAGCAGCGTACTAGCGGGGGGAGAGACCCAGTACTTC. It yields the protein CASSVLAGGETQYF.

This clone has a handful of counts. The chain recombines TRBV7-9 with TRBJ1-4; D not certain. There are 17 residues in the CDR3. Trimming cost V 2 bases and J 1 base, with 14 bases left between them. Germline V gene lookup returns CDR1 SEHNR and CDR2 FQNEAQ (reference sequence). CDR3 sequence: CASSLTPGGRTNEKLFF. The CDR3 nucleotides read TGTGCCAGCAGCTTAACTCCGGGAGGCCGAACTAATGAAAAACTGTTTTTT.